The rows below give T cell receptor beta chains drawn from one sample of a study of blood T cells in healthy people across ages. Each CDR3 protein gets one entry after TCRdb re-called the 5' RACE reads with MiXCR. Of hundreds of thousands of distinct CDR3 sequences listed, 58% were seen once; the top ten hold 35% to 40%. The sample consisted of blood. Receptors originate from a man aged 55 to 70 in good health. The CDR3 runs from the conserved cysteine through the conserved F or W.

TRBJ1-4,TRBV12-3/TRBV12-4,CASSLDGAANEKLFF
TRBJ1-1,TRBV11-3,CASSIDSVTEAFF
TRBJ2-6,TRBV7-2,CARSLYWPGASSGANVLTF
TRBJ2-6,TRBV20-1,CSARTGGAGANVLTF
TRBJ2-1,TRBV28,CASTAGRRWDEQFF
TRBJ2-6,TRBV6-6,CASSYSASYSGANVLTF
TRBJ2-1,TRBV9,CASSVGGGTYGQFF
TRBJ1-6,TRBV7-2,CASSLKGGDNSPLHF
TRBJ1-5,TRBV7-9,CASSPTGGEGQPQHF
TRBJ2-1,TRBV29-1,CSTSRDYNEQFF
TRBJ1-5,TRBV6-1,CASRVYMGNQPQHF
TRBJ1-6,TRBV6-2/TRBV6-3,CASSYPWEGSPLHF
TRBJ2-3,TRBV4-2,CASSPSSSGGGADTQYF
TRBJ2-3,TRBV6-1,CASREGVARPDTQYF
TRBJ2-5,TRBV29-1,CSAGQGARETQYF
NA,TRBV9,CASSVGDMETQYF
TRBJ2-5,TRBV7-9,CASSRRGEQETQYF
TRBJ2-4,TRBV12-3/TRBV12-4,CASSRGQLAKNIQYF
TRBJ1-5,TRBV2,CASRGTGKEQPQHF
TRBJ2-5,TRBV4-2,CASSQDSGTGGNEQYF
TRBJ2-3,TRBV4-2,CASSQEIDLAGDTDTQYF
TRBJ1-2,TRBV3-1,CASRDYYGYTF
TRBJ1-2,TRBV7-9,CASSFDAGFAGYTF
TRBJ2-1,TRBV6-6,CASWGGGYNEQFF
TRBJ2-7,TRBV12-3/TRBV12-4,CASSCLAGGHNEQYF
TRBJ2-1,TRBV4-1,CASSLRDWDPQFF
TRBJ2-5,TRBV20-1,CSARDPGQGRETQYF
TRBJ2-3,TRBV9,CASSVGVGGVADTQYF
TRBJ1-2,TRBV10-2,CASRKGGADGYTF
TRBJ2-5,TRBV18,CASPRRRATQETQYF
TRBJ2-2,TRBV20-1,CSATYLANTGELFF
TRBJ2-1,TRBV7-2,CASSLDLGGHNEQFF
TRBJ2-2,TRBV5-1,CASSLVAGIYTGELFF
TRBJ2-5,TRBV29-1,CSASGQGEWGTLYF
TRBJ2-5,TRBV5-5,CASSLWGYQETQYF
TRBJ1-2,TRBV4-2,CASSQEIGSYGYTF
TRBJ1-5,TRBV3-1,CASSQDIGPGQPQHF
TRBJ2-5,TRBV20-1,CGAIRQETQYF
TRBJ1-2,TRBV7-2,CASSYDRTNYGYTF
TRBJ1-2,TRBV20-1,CSPRRTGYFGYGYTF
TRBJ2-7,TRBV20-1,CSASPGGTENSYEQYF